The 20 T cell receptor beta chains listed next were all sequenced from one sample in a study of identical twins. TCRdb passed the 5' RACE reads through MiXCR, listing each CDR3 protein once. The sample has 450,000 or so distinct CDR3 sequences, 20% to 25% seen once. The same data also contributed to another study, on T cells expressing NK-cell markers.

Sample: CD4+ T cells sorted from blood. The source of these receptors is a young woman in good health.

This chain joins TRBV3-1 and TRBJ2-3; D might be TRBD1 (5 bases). The V gene lost 0 bases and the J gene lost 6 bases, with 13 bases spanning the gap. The CDR3 extends over 15 amino acids. Germline CDR1 is LGHDT and CDR2 is YNNKEL (reference sequence). In DNA, the CDR3 is TGTGCCAGCAGCCAAGAATTGGACATAAGGGATACGCAGTATTTT. This sequence encodes CASSQELDIRDTQYF.

This clonotype was recorded a few times. The chain combines TRBV9 with TRBJ2-1, with 7 bases that match TRBD2. CDR3 length equals 15 residues. J lost 4 bases, V lost 4 bases, and 8 bases had no gene match. CDR1 is SGDLS and CDR2 is YYNGEE in the germline V gene. The CDR3 protein is CASSIGGGWYNEQFF. The CDR3 region has the DNA TGTGCCAGCAGCATCGGCGGGGGTTGGTACAATGAGCAGTTCTTC.

This chain uses TRBV3-1 with TRBJ1-2, with 7 bases that match TRBD1. CDR3 length equals 14 residues. With 2 bases clipped from V and 4 bases from J, the junction kept 4 bases outside the gene matches. CDR1 and CDR2 from the germline V gene are LGHDT and YNNKEL (reference sequence). The CDR3 bases are TGTGCCAGCAGCCAATATCGGACAGGCTATGGCTACACCTTC. Its translation: CASSQYRTGYGYTF.

This clonotype turned up a few times. The chain has TRBV3-1 and TRBJ2-7; 7 nucleotides agree with TRBD1. V lost 4 bases, J lost 5 bases, and 8 bases stayed unmatched. Looked up from germline, CDR1 is LGHDT and CDR2 is YNNKEL (reference sequence). This CDR3 has 14 residues. As DNA, the CDR3 is TGTGCCAGCAGCCCCCGGGACAGAGGGGACGAGCAGTACTTC. Translating gives CASSPRDRGDEQYF.

This clonotype showed up just a few times. This sequence joins TRBV6-1 and TRBJ2-7; 7 nucleotides align to TRBD1. Germline CDR1 reads MNHNS; CDR2 reads SASEGT. The length of the CDR3 is 14 residues. J lost 4 bases, V lost 6 bases, and 9 bases had no gene match. The CDR3 sequence: CASRLSTGNYEQYF. The CDR3 bases are TGTGCCAGCAGACTTTCGACAGGGAATTACGAGCAGTACTTC.

The chain carries TRBV15 and TRBJ1-6, with D tentatively TRBD1 (5 bases). CDR1 LNHNV and CDR2 YYDKDF come from the germline V gene (reference sequence). The V gene lost 3 bases and the J gene lost 7 bases, with 10 bases spanning the gap. The CDR3 has 14 residues. The CDR3 coding sequence is TGTGCCACCAGCAGTGCCCGGGGGAATTCACCCCTCCACTTT. This sequence encodes CATSSARGNSPLHF.

The chain is built from TRBV20-1 and TRBJ1-1; D is ambiguous. The CDR3 consists of 11 residues. V was clipped by 8 bases and J by 4 bases, with 11 bases between them. The V gene's germline CDR1 is DFQATT and CDR2 SNEGSKA (reference sequence). CDR3 protein: CSTPRGTEAFF. CDR3 DNA: TGCAGTACCCCACGGGGCACTGAAGCTTTCTTT.

Only a few counts were recorded for this clonotype. The chain carries TRBV10-3 and TRBJ2-3, with D unresolved. The CDR3 loop spans 12 amino acids. With 4 bases removed from V and 2 bases from J, the gap between germline ends came to 4 bases. Germline V lookup: CDR1 ENHRY, CDR2 SYGVKD. CDR3 nucleotide sequence: TGTGCCATCAGTGCGGACACAGATACGCAGTATTTT. Protein: CAISADTDTQYF.

The gene calls are TRBV7-9 and TRBJ1-2; D is undetermined. The germline gives CDR1 SEHNR, CDR2 FQNEAQ (reference sequence). The length of the CDR3 is 12 residues. V was shortened by 0 bases and J by 4 bases, with 3 bases between the two germline ends. CDR3 coding DNA: TGTGCCAGCAGCTTAGCGTTCTATGGCTACACCTTC. As protein: CASSLAFYGYTF.

The sample holds a few counts of this clonotype. This chain connects TRBV7-2 to TRBJ2-1; D call uncertain. V was cut by 6 bases and J by 4 bases, with 16 bases left in between. Germline V gene lookup returns CDR1 SGHTA and CDR2 FQGNSA. The CDR3 has 15 amino acids. CDR3 residues: CASSPYGPSYNEQFF. Here the CDR3 DNA reads TGTGCCAGCAGTCCCTACGGACCATCGTACAATGAGCAGTTCTTC.

The chain has TRBV12-3 or TRBV12-4 and TRBJ2-1, with 11 nucleotides matching TRBD2. The CDR3 consists of 16 residues. With V trimmed by 6 bases and J by 6 bases, 10 bases remained unmatched. CDR3 DNA: TGTGCCAGCAGCCACCATAGCGGGAGGGGGGGCAATGAGCAGTTCTTC. Translation: CASSHHSGRGGNEQFF.

This clonotype has more than one count but fewer than ten. The rearrangement links TRBV19 to TRBJ1-2; 10 bases fit TRBD1. J was trimmed by 7 bases and V by 6 bases; bases with no gene match: 11. Germline lookup yields CDR1 LNHDA and CDR2 SQIVND (reference sequence). The CDR3 is made up of 15 amino acids. The CDR3 here is CASRDPGQGRTGYTF. The CDR3 DNA is TGTGCCAGTAGAGATCCGGGACAGGGGAGGACTGGCTACACCTTC.

This clonotype came up a few times. The chain uses TRBV6-4 and TRBJ2-3; 7 nucleotides align to TRBD2. The CDR3 sequence is 13 residues long. Germline V gene lookup returns CDR1 MRHNA and CDR2 SNTAGT. V lost 2 bases, J lost 8 bases, and 4 bases stayed unmatched. The chain's CDR3 is CASSDEVAGTQYF. CDR3 DNA: TGTGCCAGCAGTGACGAGGTAGCGGGTACGCAGTATTTT.

This CDR3 is CASSFAGLETQYF. The CDR3, as DNA: TGTGCCAGCAGTTTCGCAGGGTTAGAGACCCAGTACTTC. V is TRBV12-3 or TRBV12-4 and J is TRBJ2-5, with a possible D match to TRBD1 (5 bases). V lost 3 bases and J 4 bases, leaving 9 bases between the germline ends. The CDR3 has 13 amino acids.

The chain is built from TRBV4-3 and TRBJ2-1; 10 bases fit TRBD1. CDR1 is LGHNA, CDR2 YSLEER, per germline. Losses at the gene ends were 0 bases for V and 6 bases for J; bases not matched to a gene: 5. The length of the CDR3 is 16 residues. DNA for the CDR3: TGCGCCAGCAGCCAAGATTGGGGACAGGGGTCCAATGAGCAGTTCTTC. It yields the protein CASSQDWGQGSNEQFF.

V gene TRBV5-1 combines with J gene TRBJ1-1; D may be TRBD1 (6 bases). V lost 3 bases and J 3 bases, leaving 9 bases between the germline ends. Germline CDR1 reads SGHRS; CDR2 reads YFSETQ. The CDR3 runs 13 residues. CDR3 residues: CASSSRGHTEAFF. CDR3 sequence (DNA): TGCGCCAGCAGCTCCAGGGGTCACACTGAAGCTTTCTTT.

This clonotype has more than one count but fewer than ten. The chain links TRBV7-3 to TRBJ2-3; TRBD2 agrees at 9 bases. The germline V gene has CDR1 SGHTA and CDR2 FQGTGA. The CDR3 extends over 16 amino acids. The J segment lost 5 bases and the V segment lost 5 bases, leaving 11 bases of the junction unmatched. This CDR3 is CASSLRRGGAGDTQYF. CDR3 coding DNA: TGTGCCAGCAGCCTAAGGCGCGGGGGGGCGGGAGATACGCAGTATTTT.

The V call is TRBV28, the J call TRBJ2-3; D might be TRBD2 (5 bases). Between the trimmed V and J ends, which lost 6 bases and 6 bases, there was a span of 16 bases. The CDR3 contains 14 residues. The germline CDR1 and CDR2 sequences are MDHEN and SYDVKM. The CDR3 sequence is CASSRGRGADTQYF. DNA for the CDR3: TGTGCCAGCAGCCGCGGACGGGGAGCCGATACGCAGTATTTT.

V gene TRBV24-1 combines with J gene TRBJ2-1; D is possibly TRBD1 (5 bases). Germline values: CDR1 KGHDR, CDR2 SFDVKD. The CDR3 consists of 11 residues. V shed 9 bases and J shed 5 bases, with 7 bases lying between them. CDR3: CATQGNNEQFF. The DNA of the CDR3 is TGTGCCACCCAGGGAAACAATGAGCAGTTCTTC.

This clonotype turned up a few times. The chain links TRBV5-1 to TRBJ2-7; tentatively, D is TRBD2 (5 bases). This CDR3 is built from 12 residues. The V and J ends lost 3 bases and 5 bases respectively, with 9 bases between them. Germline assignment: CDR1 SGHRS and CDR2 YFSETQ. CDR3 coding DNA: TGCGCCAGCAGCTCTGGGAGCCACGAGCAGTACTTC. Residues: CASSSGSHEQYF.